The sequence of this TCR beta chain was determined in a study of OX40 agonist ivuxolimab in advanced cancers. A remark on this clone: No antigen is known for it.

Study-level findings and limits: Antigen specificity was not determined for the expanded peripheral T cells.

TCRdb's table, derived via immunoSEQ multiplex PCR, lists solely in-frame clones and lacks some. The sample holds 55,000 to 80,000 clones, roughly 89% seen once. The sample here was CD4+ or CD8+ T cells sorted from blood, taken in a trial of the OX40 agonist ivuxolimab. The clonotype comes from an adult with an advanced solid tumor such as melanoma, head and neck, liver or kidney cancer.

In DNA, the CDR3 is TGTGCCAGCAGTTTGGACGGGACGCCCCAGCCCCAGCATTTT. Residues: CASSLDGTPQPQHF. This rearrangement joins TRBV6-6 to TRBJ1-5; D might be TRBD1 (5 bases). The CDR3 totals 14 residues. Between the trimmed V and J ends, which lost 4 bases and 7 bases, there was a span of 14 bases. Germline assignment: CDR1 MNHNY and CDR2 SVGAGI (reference sequence).